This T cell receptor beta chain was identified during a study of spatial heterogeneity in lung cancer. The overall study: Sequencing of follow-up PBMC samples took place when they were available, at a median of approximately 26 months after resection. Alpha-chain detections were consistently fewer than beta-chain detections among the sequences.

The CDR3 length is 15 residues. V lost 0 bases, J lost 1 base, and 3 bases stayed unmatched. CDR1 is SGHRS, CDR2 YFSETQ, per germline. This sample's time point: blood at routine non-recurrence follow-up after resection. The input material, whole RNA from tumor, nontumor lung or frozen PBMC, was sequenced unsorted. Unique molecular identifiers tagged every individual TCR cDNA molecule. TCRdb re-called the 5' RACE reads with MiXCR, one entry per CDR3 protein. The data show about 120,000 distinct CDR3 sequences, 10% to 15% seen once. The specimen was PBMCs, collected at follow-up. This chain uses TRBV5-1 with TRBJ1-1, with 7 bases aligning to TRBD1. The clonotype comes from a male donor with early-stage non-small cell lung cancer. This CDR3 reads CASSLGGQQNTEAFF. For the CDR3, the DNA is TGCGCCAGCAGCTTGGGGGGACAGCAGAACACTGAAGCTTTCTTT.